Listed here are 27 T cell receptor beta chains from one sample, sequenced in a study of graft-versus-host responses after intestinal transplantation. The protocol was immunoSEQ multiplex PCR, while the TCRdb copy is restricted to in-frame clones and leaves out a portion. The table lists about 54,000 clones, about 90% of them singletons, with roughly 5.5% in the top ten. Material: PBMCs, obtained about 93 weeks after intestinal transplant. The receptors shown here come from a human patient who received an intestinal transplant, so some T cells may come from the graft donor.

A single count supports this clone. The chain is built from TRBV9 and TRBJ2-1; possibly TRBD2 for D (6 bases). The V end lost 0 bases, the J end lost 4 bases, and 23 bases lay between the germline ends. The CDR3 sequence is 19 residues long. Germline V gene lookup returns CDR1 SGDLS and CDR2 YYNGEE. CDR3 loop: CASSVEKDSRAGSYNEQFF. For the CDR3, the DNA is TGTGCCAGCAGCGTAGAGAAAGACTCAAGGGCGGGATCTTACAATGAGCAGTTCTTC.

The chain is built from TRBV5-6 and TRBJ2-2; D is possibly TRBD1 (6 bases). The length of the CDR3 is 16 residues. The germline V and J ends were trimmed by 4 bases and 4 bases, with 17 bases remaining between them. Germline V CDR1 and CDR2: SGHDT, YYEEEE. The CDR3 bases are TGTGCCAGCAGCAACCCCCGGACAGCACTCACCGGGGAGCTGTTTTTT. Its protein is CASSNPRTALTGELFF.

This rearrangement joins TRBV21-1 to TRBJ1-5; TRBD1 is the table's D call and was not checked against the DNA. TRBV21-1 is a listed pseudogene. The CDR3 spans 16 residues. The CDR3 sequence is CASSKWGRVGNQPQHF. For the CDR3, the DNA is TGTGCCAGCAGCAAGTGGGGCCGGGTAGGCAATCAGCCCCAGCATTTT.

The gene calls are TRBV7-2 and TRBJ2-7; possibly TRBD1 for D (5 bases). V was clipped by 1 base and J by 6 bases, with 10 bases between them. The CDR3 is made up of 13 amino acids. Germline CDR1 and CDR2: SGHTA and FQGNSA. The CDR3 DNA sequence: TGTGCCAGCAGCTTAGGTCCAGGGTCCGAGCAGTACTTC. This translates into CASSLGPGSEQYF.

The chain joins TRBV5-4 to TRBJ2-3, with 9 bases identical to TRBD1. This CDR3 contains 17 residues. The germline gives CDR1 SGHNT, CDR2 YYREEE (reference sequence). After removal of 7 bases from V and 3 bases from J, the junction contained 15 bases not matched to a gene. The CDR3 region is CASQAFVQGASTDTQYF. CDR3 coding DNA: TGTGCCAGCCAAGCTTTCGTACAGGGGGCTTCGACAGATACGCAGTATTTT.

The chain carries TRBV19 and TRBJ2-6; D gene uncertain. This CDR3 spans 20 amino acids. The germline V and J ends were trimmed by 2 bases and 0 bases, with 20 bases remaining between them. Per germline, CDR1 LNHDA and CDR2 SQIVND (reference sequence). CDR3 protein: CASSIKPSVPRGSGANVLTF. The DNA of the CDR3 is TGTGCCAGTAGTATAAAACCCTCAGTTCCCCGAGGCTCTGGGGCCAACGTCCTGACTTTC.

This clone was seen a single time. The chain employs TRBV29-1 and TRBJ1-1; 8 positions match TRBD1. Germline CDR1 and CDR2: SQVTM and ANQGSEA. The length of the CDR3 is 16 residues. J gave up 2 bases and V 7 bases, and 15 bases lay outside the gene matches. The CDR3 DNA is TGCAGCGCGGACGGACAGGGAGGAGTTTTTAACACTGAAGCTTTCTTT. Amino acid sequence: CSADGQGGVFNTEAFF.

V is TRBV6-6 and J is TRBJ2-7; D not resolved. Germline CDR1 is MNHNY and CDR2 is SVGAGI (reference sequence). The length of the CDR3 is 13 residues. V was clipped by 4 bases and J by 6 bases, with 13 bases between them. The CDR3 nucleotides are TGTGCCAGCAGTTCCAATGGGCGGCGCGAGCAGTACTTC. Translated, it gives CASSSNGRREQYF.

The chain recombines TRBV9 with TRBJ2-1; TRBD2 matches at 10 bases. The junction had 8 bases not matched to a gene; V was cut back by 1 base and J by 10 bases. The CDR3 runs 15 residues. The V gene's germline CDR1 is SGDLS and CDR2 YYNGEE. The CDR3 coding sequence is TGTGCCAGCAGCGTAATAAGCGGGGGGGCCCTCGAGCAGTTCTTC. Translation: CASSVISGGALEQFF.

The chain uses TRBV5-6 and TRBJ2-3; D is ambiguous. Germline V gene sequence: CDR1 SGHDT, CDR2 YYEEEE. There are 13 residues in the CDR3. V gave up 2 bases and J gave up 1 base, with 5 bases separating them. The CDR3 protein is CASSLKGTDTQYF. DNA of the CDR3: TGTGCCAGCAGCTTAAAAGGCACAGATACGCAGTATTTT.

The genes are TRBV7-3 and TRBJ2-7, with D uncertain. From germline, CDR1 is SGHTA and CDR2 FQGTGA. V was clipped by 5 bases and J by 5 bases, with 22 bases between them. There are 16 residues in the CDR3. The CDR3 sequence: CASSVVSPAPLHEQYF. CDR3 in DNA: TGTGCCAGCAGCGTTGTAAGTCCAGCCCCTCTCCACGAGCAGTACTTC.

The chain carries TRBV2 and TRBJ1-5, with TRBD1 as a possible D gene (5 bases). Germline assignment: CDR1 SNHLY and CDR2 FYNNEI. The CDR3 runs 16 residues. Trimming took 4 bases from V and 1 from J, leaving 14 bases between them. The CDR3 bases are TGTGCCAGCAGTGGGGGACGGCGAGTAAGCAATCAGCCCCAGCATTTT. This translates into CASSGGRRVSNQPQHF. Combining the CDR3 with reference TRBV2 and TRBJ1-5 gives the whole variable domain EPEVTQTPSHQVTQMGQEVILRCVPISNHLYFYWYRQILGQKVEFLVSFYNNEISEKSEIFDDQFSVERPDGSNFTLKIRSTKLEDSAMYFCASSGGRRVSNQPQHFGDGTRLSIL.

The J gene is TRBJ2-7, the V gene TRBV5-4, with 10 positions matching TRBD2. The CDR3 runs 14 residues. V shed 2 bases and J 6 bases; nucleotides not matched to a gene: 5. Germline V gene lookup returns CDR1 SGHNT and CDR2 YYREEE (reference sequence). CDR3 residues: CASSLSGGASEQYF. The CDR3 DNA is TGTGCCAGCAGCTTAAGCGGGGGGGCCTCCGAGCAGTACTTC. Looking up the rest from reference TRBV5-4 and TRBJ2-7 gives the full variable domain: ETGVTQSPTHLIKTRGQQVTLRCSSQSGHNTVSWYQQALGQGPQFIFQYYREEENGRGNFPPRFSGLQFPNYSSELNVNALELDDSALYLCASSLSGGASEQYFGPGTRLTVT.

This chain connects TRBV19 to TRBJ2-3; D is unresolved. Trimming left V 1 base short and J 2 bases short, with 10 bases between. Per germline, CDR1 LNHDA and CDR2 SQIVND (reference sequence). The CDR3 runs 15 residues. The CDR3 loop is CASSIGRQITDTQYF. The CDR3 region has the DNA TGTGCCAGTAGTATAGGCAGGCAAATCACAGATACGCAGTATTTT.

This chain uses TRBV5-1 with TRBJ2-1; TRBD1 is a possible D gene (5 bases). The CDR3 spans 14 residues. V gave up 8 bases and J gave up 5 bases, with 17 bases separating them. CDR1 and CDR2 from the germline V gene are SGHRS and YFSETQ. The CDR3 loop reads CASRQLPKDNEQFF. The CDR3 DNA is TGCGCCAGTAGACAGTTGCCGAAGGACAATGAGCAGTTCTTC.

V gene TRBV18 combines with J gene TRBJ2-7; TRBD1 aligns across 7 bases. J was trimmed by 2 bases and V by 4 bases; bases with no gene match: 2. The germline gives CDR1 KGHSH, CDR2 LQKENI. This CDR3 has 13 residues. The CDR3 DNA follows: TGTGCCAGCTCACTCGACAGGGCCTACGAGCAGTACTTC. Translation: CASSLDRAYEQYF.

The rearrangement uses TRBV5-4 and TRBJ1-1, with a possible D match to TRBD1 (5 bases). Germline-derived CDR1 and CDR2 are SGHNT and YYREEE (reference sequence). The length of the CDR3 is 15 residues. The V gene lost 0 bases and the J gene lost 0 bases, with 9 bases spanning the gap. The chain's CDR3 is CASSLAGTVNTEAFF. The CDR3 DNA reads TGTGCCAGCAGCTTGGCCGGGACGGTGAACACTGAAGCTTTCTTT.

Comments on this clone: Other DNA sequences in the sample encode the same CDR3. The CDR3 nucleotides are TGTGCCAGCAGCTTACTGATGACTGAAGCTTTCTTT. As protein: CASSLLMTEAFF. This chain uses TRBV5-6 with TRBJ1-1; D unclear. Trimming removed 2 bases at V and 5 bases at J, with 7 bases between. CDR3 size: 12 residues. Looked up from germline, CDR1 is SGHDT and CDR2 is YYEEEE.

A word on this clone: The identical CDR3 is also encoded by other nucleotide sequences in the sample. The chain employs TRBV5-4 and TRBJ1-2; TRBD1 is a possible D gene (5 bases). The germline CDR1 and CDR2 sequences are SGHNT and YYREEE (reference sequence). V gave up 2 bases and J gave up 5 bases, with 13 bases separating them. The CDR3 spans 14 residues. The CDR3 DNA is TGTGCCAGCAGCTTCCGGGGCCAAGGATATGGCTACACCTTC. Its protein is CASSFRGQGYGYTF.

This CDR3 reads CASRTGGASTDTQYF. CDR3 in DNA: TGTGCCAGCAGGACGGGGGGGGCTAGCACAGATACGCAGTATTTT. The chain couples TRBV5-4 to TRBJ2-3; 8 bases align to TRBD2. Losses at the gene ends were 5 bases for V and 0 bases for J; bases not matched to a gene: 5. This CDR3 region has 15 residues. Germline CDR1 and CDR2: SGHNT and YYREEE (reference sequence).

The V gene is TRBV19, the J gene TRBJ2-1, with 10 nucleotides matching TRBD2. Germline assignment: CDR1 LNHDA and CDR2 SQIVND (reference sequence). Germline trimming cut 4 bases from V and 9 bases from J; bases unmatched to any gene: 9. The CDR3 consists of 15 residues. The CDR3 DNA is TGTGCCAGTAGTACAAAGCGGGGGGGTTTTGGTGAGCAGTTCTTC. Translated: CASSTKRGGFGEQFF.

The V and J genes are TRBV9 and TRBJ2-5; 11 bases align to TRBD2. Per germline, CDR1 SGDLS and CDR2 YYNGEE. Losses at the gene ends were 2 bases for V and 1 base for J; bases not matched to a gene: 7. The CDR3 has 17 residues. This CDR3 reads CASSVSGGARTQETQYF. DNA of the CDR3: TGTGCCAGCAGCGTTAGCGGGGGGGCCCGTACCCAAGAGACCCAGTACTTC.

The chain is built from TRBV7-2 and TRBJ2-5; TRBD2 agrees at 10 bases. The CDR3 is 14 amino acids. The germline V gene encodes CDR1 SGHTA and CDR2 FQGNSA. The J segment lost 1 base and the V segment lost 7 bases, leaving 3 bases of the junction unmatched. CDR3 loop: CASIQRGGQETQYF. The CDR3 DNA sequence: TGTGCCAGCATCCAGCGGGGGGGCCAAGAGACCCAGTACTTC.

The chain joins TRBV7-3 to TRBJ2-1, with D possibly being TRBD2 (6 bases). Per the germline V gene, CDR1 is SGHTA and CDR2 is FQGTGA. This CDR3 spans 12 amino acids. With 6 bases removed from V and 7 bases from J, the gap between germline ends came to 10 bases. The CDR3 spells CASSPGSNEQFF. CDR3 in DNA: TGTGCCAGCAGTCCCGGGAGTAATGAGCAGTTCTTC.

The chain employs TRBV5-1 and TRBJ2-5; D possibly corresponds to TRBD1 (6 bases). The CDR3 runs 14 residues. CDR1 SGHRS and CDR2 YFSETQ come from the germline V gene. The V gene lost 2 bases and the J gene lost 1 base, with 9 bases spanning the gap. The CDR3 region is CASSFGTTQETQYF. The CDR3 nucleotides read TGCGCCAGCAGCTTCGGGACAACCCAAGAGACCCAGTACTTC.

The rearrangement uses TRBV13 and TRBJ2-1, with a possible D match to TRBD2 (6 bases). The ends were cut back, 4 bases at V and 4 bases at J, with 8 bases in the middle. The CDR3 is 13 residues long. The germline gives CDR1 PRHDT, CDR2 FYEKMQ (reference sequence). CDR3 amino acids: CASSSGGYNEQFF. The CDR3 nucleotides are TGTGCCAGCAGCTCCGGGGGTTACAATGAGCAGTTCTTC.

The chain employs TRBV5-1 and TRBJ2-7, with no clear D. The V and J ends lost 4 bases and 3 bases respectively, with 8 bases between them. This CDR3 region has 12 residues. CDR1 and CDR2 (germline): SGHRS, YFSETQ. This chain's CDR3 is CASSAGYYEQYF. In DNA, the CDR3 is TGCGCCAGCAGCGCTGGATACTACGAGCAGTACTTC.